Listed here is a single TCR beta chain. The antigen is undetermined. CDR1 LNHDA and CDR2 SQIVND come from the germline V gene (reference sequence). Germline trimming cut 0 bases from V and 6 bases from J; bases unmatched to any gene: 10. The CDR3 spans 16 residues. The sample is drawn from a study of chemoradiotherapy in HPV16-positive cancers. The data were produced by immunoSEQ multiplex PCR, yet TCRdb's version contains in-frame clones alone and is incomplete. This sample yields 450 to 600 clones, of which about four fifths are seen a single time; over 9% belongs to the top ten. Study-level findings and limits: HPV-responsive T-cell expansion during chemoradiotherapy was linked to improved recurrence-free survival in HPV16-positive patients.

Sequenced here: tumor tissue, sampled from a patient who underwent chemoradiotherapy. The chain combines TRBV19 with TRBJ2-7, with 8 positions matching TRBD1. The TCR originated in a human donor with HPV-associated anogenital cancer. The DNA for the CDR3 is TGTGCCAGTAGTATAGATCTGGCGACAGGGGTCCTCGAGCAGTACTTC. Residues: CASSIDLATGVLEQYF.